The entry below gives a single T cell receptor beta chain sequence along with its context. This sample stems from a study of T cell responses to AZD1222 COVID-19 vaccine. Study information: Combined were second doses at about 4 or about 12 weeks.

Method: immunoSEQ multiplex PCR; TCRdb's copy keeps in-frame clones and lacks some. This table holds 150,000 or so clones, over 90% found once. This material consisted of peripheral blood, taken on day 0 of AZD1222 vaccination. This receptor was obtained from an adult in good health.

The CDR3 DNA is TGTGCCACCAGTGAGGCGGATAACTATGGCTACACCTTC. Its translation is CATSEADNYGYTF. The J gene is TRBJ1-2, the V gene TRBV24-1; D gene uncertain. Germline CDR1 KGHDR, CDR2 SFDVKD. The V and J ends lost 4 bases and 1 base respectively, with 6 bases between them. This CDR3 is built from 13 residues.